This TCR beta chain was captured in a study of blood T cell repertoires in COVID-19. Study-level background: Some COVID-19 samples were acute and others convalescent; all came from the United States, Italy and Spain.

Germline assignment: CDR1 SGHRS and CDR2 YFSETQ. V lost 1 base, J lost 2 bases, and 11 bases lay in between. CDR3 size: 15 residues. In the original analysis: Amplified reference gene primers provided the basis for estimating nucleated cell counts. The repertoire was sequenced with immunoSEQ multiplex PCR; TCRdb's copy has only in-frame clones and lacks some. Clone size and V and J calls were adopted from that table, with D and trimming inferred from the DNA. Of about 140,000 clones detected, roughly nine tenths appear once; the ten largest clones hold 5%. The chain uses TRBV5-1 and TRBJ2-3, with D possibly TRBD1 on 5 matching bases. The source is a human donor in a cohort sampled during active COVID-19. The material sequenced was peripheral blood. In nucleotides, the CDR3 is TGCGCCAGCAGCTTGTATCGACAGCTCACAGATACGCAGTATTTT. Amino acids: CASSLYRQLTDTQYF.